Listed below are T cell receptor beta chains from one sample, sequenced in a study of shared clonotypes between healthy human individuals. Measured with immunoSEQ multiplex PCR; TCRdb has only the in-frame clones, and not every one. The top ten hold about 1.5% of the sample, which has over a million clones, approximately 68% seen once. Sequencing used memory CD4+ T cells sorted from blood. These receptors were taken from a man younger than 35 in good health. Both conserved end residues are part of each CDR3. D genes are given only for firm matches. Clone size is given for some rows only: seen once, a few or many times, or a class if the clone is expanded.

clone size | D gene | J gene | V gene | CDR3 protein | CDR3 DNA
few | TRBD1 | TRBJ2-2 | TRBV5-1 | CASSSTGGNTGELFF | TGCGCCAGCAGCTCCACAGGGGGGAACACCGGGGAGCTGTTTTTT
NA | NA | TRBJ1-2 | TRBV10-3 | CATLRAGNYGYTF | TGTGCCACCCTAAGGGCGGGGAACTATGGCTACACCTTC
NA | NA | TRBJ1-5 | TRBV7-9 | CASSLDAPQPQHF | TGTGCCAGCAGCTTAGATGCTCCCCAGCCCCAGCATTTT
NA | TRBD2 | TRBJ2-1 | TRBV5-1 | CASSVTAGEGYEQFF | TGCGCCAGCAGCGTTACAGCGGGAGAGGGGTATGAGCAGTTCTTC
once | NA | TRBJ2-7 | TRBV4-1 | CASSQDGKGRNEQYF | TGCGCCAGCAGCCAAGATGGAAAGGGTCGGAACGAGCAGTACTTC
once | NA | TRBJ2-7 | TRBV28 | CASRDPITYEQYF | TGTGCCAGCAGGGACCCCATAACCTACGAGCAGTACTTC
NA | NA | TRBJ2-7 | TRBV5-6 | CASSLGAGKLAYEQYF | TGTGCCAGCAGCTTGGGAGCAGGGAAGTTGGCCTACGAGCAGTACTTC
NA | TRBD2 | TRBJ2-7 | TRBV7-6 | CATSLAGGPLEQYF | TGTGCCACCTCCCTAGCGGGAGGGCCTCTCGAGCAGTACTTC
few | NA | TRBJ1-2 | TRBV30 | CAWRGGGSYGYTF | TGTGCCTGGAGGGGCGGGGGCAGCTATGGCTACACCTTC
NA | TRBD2 | TRBJ2-7 | TRBV5-6 | CASSLVLAGASSYEQYF | TGTGCCAGCAGCTTGGTTCTAGCGGGGGCCAGCTCCTACGAGCAGTACTTC
NA | NA | TRBJ1-2 | TRBV5-6 | CASSLDRAGGYTF | TGTGCCAGCAGCTTGGACAGGGCTGGTGGCTACACCTTC
many | NA | TRBJ2-1 | TRBV30 | CAWTIMGSNEQFF | TGTGCCTGGACTATCATGGGGTCCAATGAGCAGTTCTTC
NA | NA | TRBJ1-1 | TRBV30 | CAWTLSSGGMTEAFF | TGTGCCTGGACCCTGTCATCTGGGGGAATGACTGAAGCTTTCTTT
NA | TRBD2 | TRBJ2-2 | TRBV5-1 | CASSPQGLAGGLTGELFF | TGCGCCAGCAGCCCCCAGGGACTAGCGGGAGGGCTCACCGGGGAGCTGTTTTTT
NA | TRBD1 | TRBJ2-3 | TRBV6-7 | CASSYSEQGAGTDTQYF | TGTGCCAGCAGTTACTCAGAACAGGGGGCCGGCACAGATACGCAGTATTTT
few | NA | TRBJ2-7 | TRBV5-1 | CASSLVGASYEQYF | TGCGCCAGCAGCTTGGTAGGGGCTTCCTACGAGCAGTACTTC